These 23 T cell receptor beta chains originate from one sample sequenced in a study of T cell responses to AZD1222 COVID-19 vaccine. Clones were sequenced by immunoSEQ multiplex PCR, and TCRdb holds only the in-frame ones, with some missing. The table lists some 140,000 clones, 80% to 95% of them singletons. The sample here was peripheral blood, taken 28 days after the second AZD1222 dose. The origin of the receptors is an adult who received the AZD1222 COVID-19 vaccine.

The genes are TRBV29-1 and TRBJ2-2; 10 nucleotides agree with TRBD2. The trim removed 2 bases at V and 6 bases at J, leaving 6 bases unmatched. The length of the CDR3 is 15 residues. Germline assignment: CDR1 SQVTM and CDR2 ANQGSEA. This CDR3 is CSVEWPAGGPGELFF. The DNA of the CDR3 is TGCAGCGTTGAATGGCCAGCGGGGGGGCCCGGGGAGCTGTTTTTT.

The chain combines TRBV18 with TRBJ1-2; a weak D match, TRBD1 (5 bases). The CDR3 loop spans 15 amino acids. V was clipped by 3 bases and J by 5 bases, with 16 bases between them. Germline V lookup: CDR1 KGHSH, CDR2 LQKENI. CDR3 nucleotide sequence: TGTGCCAGCTCACCCCCTTTCGCTTCAGGGTATGGCTACACCTTC. Translated, it gives CASSPPFASGYGYTF.

The V gene is TRBV6-6, the J gene TRBJ1-5; D ambiguous. The V end lost 2 bases, the J end lost 8 bases, and 19 bases lay between the germline ends. There are 16 residues in the CDR3. The V gene's germline CDR1 is MNHNY and CDR2 SVGAGI (reference sequence). CDR3 in DNA: TGTGCCAGCAGTTACGCGGCGAGGGTAGTTAGTGAGCCCCAGCATTTT. Translation gives CASSYAARVVSEPQHF.

V is TRBV15 and J is TRBJ2-1, with 9 bases matching TRBD2. The CDR3 has 17 amino acids. Germline-derived CDR1 and CDR2 are LNHNV and YYDKDF (reference sequence). The V gene end was trimmed by 2 bases and the J gene end by 8 bases; junction bases not matched to a gene: 13. The chain's CDR3 is CATSRTNQRGVRDEQFF. The CDR3 DNA sequence: TGTGCCACCAGCAGAACGAACCAGCGGGGGGTCAGGGATGAGCAGTTCTTC.

The chain couples TRBV28 to TRBJ2-5; TRBD2 matches at 7 bases. Trimming took 3 bases from V and 2 from J; bases not matched to a gene: 9. This CDR3 is built from 16 residues. The germline V gene encodes CDR1 MDHEN and CDR2 SYDVKM. The CDR3 DNA reads TGTGCCAGCAGTTTTGGGAGCGGGACTCTACAAGAGACCCAGTACTTC. Protein sequence: CASSFGSGTLQETQYF.

CDR3 sequence reads: CASSPIGGPGNTIYF. The CDR3 nucleotides read TGTGCCAGCTCACCAATTGGGGGCCCTGGAAACACCATATATTTT. The chain carries TRBV18 and TRBJ1-3; D is perhaps TRBD1 (6 bases). Germline V lookup: CDR1 KGHSH, CDR2 LQKENI. Trimming removed 2 bases at V and 2 bases at J, with 10 bases between. The CDR3 consists of 15 residues.

V and J are TRBV28 and TRBJ1-5, with unresolved D. Trimming took 6 bases from V and 1 from J, leaving 10 bases between them. Per the germline V gene, CDR1 is MDHEN and CDR2 is SYDVKM. The CDR3 contains 14 residues. The CDR3 protein is CASSPPGSNQPQHF. The DNA of the CDR3 is TGTGCCAGCAGCCCCCCGGGGAGCAATCAGCCCCAGCATTTT.

This sequence joins TRBV6-2 or TRBV6-3 and TRBJ1-2, with D unclear. V shed 1 base and J shed 4 bases, with 10 bases lying between them. The length of the CDR3 is 14 residues. The V gene's germline CDR1 is MNHEY and CDR2 SVGEGT. In nucleotides, the CDR3 is TGTGCCAGCAGTTACTGGGGTGTCTCCTATGGCTACACCTTC. Its translation is CASSYWGVSYGYTF.

The rearrangement links TRBV24-1 to TRBJ2-3; the D is unclear. The CDR3 is 12 residues long. Trimming removed 3 bases from V and 3 bases from J, with 3 bases in between. Germline V CDR1 and CDR2: KGHDR, SFDVKD. The DNA of the CDR3 is TGTGCCACCAGTGATGCGACAGATACGCAGTATTTT. This codes for CATSDATDTQYF.

The sample holds a few counts of this clone. This chain links TRBV20-1 with TRBJ2-5; D is unclear. The CDR3 sequence is 11 residues long. Germline V CDR1 and CDR2: DFQATT, SNEGSKA (reference sequence). V gave up 0 bases and J gave up 4 bases, with 3 bases separating them. The CDR3 is CSARDLETQYF. The CDR3 DNA is TGCAGTGCTAGAGATTTAGAGACCCAGTACTTC.

CDR3 amino acids: CASQDRGKNTEAFF. The CDR3 DNA is TGTGCCAGTCAAGACAGGGGGAAAAACACTGAAGCTTTCTTT. V and J are TRBV19 and TRBJ1-1, with 9 bases identical to TRBD1. V lost 8 bases to trimming and J lost 2 bases; unmatched junction nucleotides: 6. Germline V lookup: CDR1 LNHDA, CDR2 SQIVND (reference sequence). CDR3 length: 14 residues.

This chain connects TRBV7-9 to TRBJ1-6; D is uncertain. Germline V lookup: CDR1 SEHNR, CDR2 FQNEAQ (reference sequence). Between the trimmed V and J ends, which lost 8 bases and 8 bases, there was a span of 13 bases. The CDR3 has 13 residues. As DNA, the CDR3 is TGTGCCAGCGGGCCTAGAGAACATTCACCCCTCCACTTT. Translated, it gives CASGPREHSPLHF.

This clone appeared once. The chain recombines TRBV19 with TRBJ1-5; D is perhaps TRBD1 (5 bases). Trimming stripped 4 bases from V and 3 bases from J, with 16 bases between. The CDR3 has 16 amino acids. Germline values: CDR1 LNHDA, CDR2 SQIVND (reference sequence). CDR3 in DNA: TGTGCCAGTAGTACCCCAGGAAGAGGGGTCAATCAGCCCCAGCATTTT. Translation: CASSTPGRGVNQPQHF.

This chain connects TRBV11-3 to TRBJ2-3, with unresolved D. Trimming left V 3 bases short and J 6 bases short, with 4 bases between. In germline, CDR1 is SGHNT, CDR2 YENEEA. The CDR3 runs to 11 residues. The CDR3 protein is CASSFMDTQYF. CDR3 nucleotide sequence: TGTGCCAGCAGCTTTATGGATACGCAGTATTTT.

CDR3 in amino acids: CASSLDRVPGNTIYF. The CDR3 DNA follows: TGTGCCAGCAGCCTTGACAGGGTACCTGGAAACACCATATATTTT. The V and J genes are TRBV11-2 and TRBJ1-3; TRBD1 matches at 7 bases. Germline V gene lookup returns CDR1 SGHAT and CDR2 FQNNGV. The CDR3 sequence is 15 residues long. The junction had 6 bases not matched to a gene; V was cut back by 5 bases and J by 2 bases.

The chain is built from TRBV5-4 and TRBJ2-1; D is unresolved. Between the trimmed V and J ends, which lost 1 base and 7 bases, there was a span of 6 bases. CDR1 is SGHNT and CDR2 is YYREEE in the germline V gene (reference sequence). CDR3 length equals 12 residues. The CDR3 bases are TGTGCCAGCAGCTTGTTCGGAAATGAGCAGTTCTTC. The encoded protein is CASSLFGNEQFF.

V and J are TRBV11-2 and TRBJ2-3, with D maybe TRBD2 (5 bases). The germline V gene has CDR1 SGHAT and CDR2 FQNNGV. With 2 bases removed from V and 4 bases from J, the gap between germline ends came to 13 bases. This CDR3 is 15 amino acids long. The CDR3 reads CASSLRGSDSDTQYF. CDR3 coding DNA: TGTGCCAGCAGCTTACGAGGGTCTGATTCAGATACGCAGTATTTT.

This clone showed up just once. This rearrangement joins TRBV6-6 to TRBJ1-5; D not certain. The germline V and J ends were trimmed by 6 bases and 5 bases, with 8 bases remaining between them. The CDR3 runs to 12 residues. Germline CDR1 reads MNHNY; CDR2 reads SVGAGI (reference sequence). CDR3 nucleotide sequence: TGTGCCAGCAGCGAAATTCATCAGCCCCAGCATTTT. Its protein is CASSEIHQPQHF.

This clone occurred a few times. J is TRBJ1-5 and V is TRBV6-5, with 7 positions matching TRBD1. The CDR3 consists of 13 residues. Germline values: CDR1 MNHEY, CDR2 SVGAGI. The ends lost 9 bases at V and 4 bases at J; junction bases unmatched: 6. The CDR3, as DNA: TGTGCCAGTACAGGGGCGAGTAATCAGCCCCAGCATTTT. This sequence encodes CASTGASNQPQHF.

V gene TRBV24-1 combines with J gene TRBJ2-1; D might be TRBD1 or TRBD2, each matching 5 bases. The CDR3 consists of 15 residues. Trimming cost V 4 bases and J 4 bases, with 13 bases left between them. Germline V gives CDR1 KGHDR, CDR2 SFDVKD. The CDR3 DNA is TGTGCCACCAGTGACTGGGGCAGGACTTACAATGAGCAGTTCTTC. Protein sequence: CATSDWGRTYNEQFF.

V gene TRBV4-2 combines with J gene TRBJ1-2; D remains ambiguous. The CDR3 sequence is 16 residues long. Trimming removed 0 bases from V and 4 bases from J, with 15 bases in between. Germline assignment: CDR1 LGHNA and CDR2 YNFKEQ. This chain's CDR3 is CASSQDSLGEGYGYTF. Written as DNA, the CDR3 is TGTGCCAGCAGCCAAGATAGTCTGGGAGAAGGCTATGGCTACACCTTC.

The CDR3: CAWSVLLDGYTF. Written as DNA, the CDR3 is TGTGCCTGGAGTGTGCTGCTTGATGGCTACACCTTC. The chain is built from TRBV30 and TRBJ1-2, with D uncertain. Trimming removed 0 bases at V and 6 bases at J, with 8 bases between. The CDR3 consists of 12 residues. CDR1 is GTSNPN, CDR2 SVGIG, per germline (reference sequence).

The rearrangement joins TRBV9 to TRBJ1-2; D unresolved. Trimming pared 2 bases from V and 1 base from J, leaving 12 bases between. The germline CDR1 and CDR2 sequences are SGDLS and YYNGEE. This CDR3 spans 15 amino acids. The DNA of the CDR3 is TGTGCCAGCAGCGTGGAGGCGGCGAGTAACTATGGCTACACCTTC. It is translated as CASSVEAASNYGYTF.